This T cell receptor (beta chain) was retrieved from a study of T cell responses to AZD1222 COVID-19 vaccine (dated by TCRdb to about 2021). Background on the whole study: TCR sequencing was performed for over 230 trial participants, of whom around 210 were given two doses of AZD1222 and around 25 were given two doses of MenACWY control vaccine. Trial participants were enrolled by age into subgroups of 18-55, 56-69 and 70-plus years, and around 150, 28 and 57 TCR-sequenced participants, respectively, were included in these subgroups.

Trimming takes 0 bases from V and 5 bases from J, and the germline ends sit 20 bases apart. Looking up the germline V gene (reference sequence) yields CDR1 GTSNPN and CDR2 SVGIG. The CDR3 contains 17 residues, cysteine and phenylalanine counted. Only the CDR3 region is kept as DNA, spanning 51 bases read in frame from base 1. For this clone: The antigen it binds to is not known. Base qualities are not provided; no much larger clone lies one nucleotide away.

Beyond this particular receptor, the publication reports: Participants were mostly white British, with more females than males. The authors suggested clonal diversity may have been underestimated. A significant rise in spike-specific TCR breadth and depth was observed after two AZD1222 doses relative to day 0 and relative to MenACWY recipients. Only six or seven AZD1222 recipients were SARS-CoV-2 seropositive at baseline, limiting conclusions about previously exposed vaccinees. Reportedly, close to half of the unique spike-specific TCRs recognized epitopes lying outside the regions that are mutated in the B.1.351 and B.1.1.7 variants. Because no day 14 peak-response samples were available, the repertoires could be characterized only after the peak T cell response. CD4 TCRs associated with the vaccine covered the entire spike protein, and the dominant responses were in regions 160-218 and 743-854. The 56-69-year group was small, and its depth increase did not reach significance, likely because of low power.

The CDR3 regions of human TCRbeta chains were analyzed by immunosequencing. In the paper's pipeline: Repertoire TCRs were matched against a reference library of SARS-CoV-2-specific TCRs generated with the MIRA antigen-specificity platform. Breadth meant the fraction of unique TCRs that were SARS-CoV-2-associated, whereas depth meant the fraction of total T cells that were SARS-CoV-2-associated. Each spike-specific TCR was assigned to its reactive spike region and to a CD4 or CD8 class using the MIRA data. Log10-transformed breadth and depth values were compared by one-way ANOVA with Sidak's multiple comparisons tests. TCRdb stores this immuneACCESS table with in-frame sequences only. Part of the clones is absent; in the studies checked, under half of the shortfall reflects unresolved V genes, and no reason is known for the rest. The V and J calls and clone size come from that table; D and trimming were worked out from the DNA. The sample contains over 150,000 clones, approximately 86% of them found a single time. The ten largest clones add up to about 9.9% of the sample.

Explained via the paper, the time point label denotes: about 28 days (+/-7) after the second vaccine dose. AZD1222 recipients whose second dose came at about 4 weeks and those whose second dose came at about 12 weeks were combined into one group, since spike-specific TCR depth and breadth did not differ between the two schedules. Vaccinee samples were obtained from the UK trials COV001 and COV002, which included a single-blind randomized controlled phase 2/3 trial of AZD1222 (ChAdOx1 nCoV-19) in healthy adults. For TCRbeta chain sequencing, PBMC samples were collected from trial participants at day 0 and at day 28 after the second dose.

This sequence uses TRBV30 and TRBJ1-5, with the D gene too uncertain to name. The sample here was peripheral blood, taken 28 days after the second AZD1222 dose. This sequence was found in an adult who received the AZD1222 COVID-19 vaccine. The CDR3: CAWSVFPGPPADQPQHF. Here is the DNA: TGTGCCTGGAGTGTATTCCCAGGCCCTCCGGCCGATCAGCCCCAGCATTTT. Here the CDR3 is joined to the reference TRBV30 and TRBJ1-5 genes, and the full variable domain is: SQTIHQWPATLVQPVGSPLSLECTVEGTSNPNLYWYRQAAGRGLQLLFYSVGIGQISSEVPQNLSASRPQDRQFILSSKKLLLSDSGFYLCAWSVFPGPPADQPQHFGDGTRLSIL.